The next 5 T cell receptor beta chains were all read from a single sample in a study of cytomegalovirus exposure and HLA in healthy donors. Researchers ran the PCR with 60 Vbeta and 13 Jbeta primers. Profiling relied on immunoSEQ multiplex PCR, and the TCRdb table lists in-frame clones only, not all of them. Of more than 80,000 clones listed, roughly 76% were seen once; the top ten hold over 15%. The sample was PBMCs. All receptors derive from a woman in her sixties in good health and CMV-seropositive.

The genes are TRBV5-4 and TRBJ1-2; D is ambiguous. Germline CDR1 SGHNT, CDR2 YYREEE (reference sequence). V lost 3 bases and J 1 base, leaving 7 bases between the germline ends. The CDR3 totals 13 residues. The CDR3 region is CASSSSNNYGYTF. In DNA form, the CDR3 reads TGTGCCAGCAGCTCGAGTAATAACTATGGCTACACCTTC.

The J gene is TRBJ2-6, the V gene TRBV7-9, with a possible D match to TRBD2 (5 bases). Per germline, CDR1 SEHNR and CDR2 FQNEAQ (reference sequence). V was clipped by 1 base and J by 3 bases, with 16 bases between them. This CDR3 has 18 residues. The CDR3 DNA is TGTGCCAGCAGCTTAGGAAACCGCCTGAGGGATGGGGCCAACGTCCTGACTTTC. Protein sequence: CASSLGNRLRDGANVLTF.

The chain carries TRBV10-1 and TRBJ1-1, with a possible D match to TRBD1 (6 bases). V was shortened by 5 bases and J by 1 base, with 14 bases between the two germline ends. CDR1 and CDR2 (germline): WNHNN, SYGVQD (reference sequence). The CDR3 is 15 residues long. CDR3 region: CASSKDSLANTEAFF. Written as DNA, the CDR3 is TGCGCCAGCAGTAAGGACAGTTTGGCGAACACTGAAGCTTTCTTT.

The V call is TRBV5-8, the J call TRBJ2-1; 8 bases match TRBD2. The germline V gene has CDR1 SGHTS and CDR2 YDEGEE. Germline trimming cut 1 base from V and 7 bases from J; bases unmatched to any gene: 10. CDR3 length equals 16 residues. CDR3 sequence reads: CASSLTGTRLSNEQFF. CDR3 coding DNA: TGTGCCAGCAGCTTGACCGGGACTAGATTAAGTAATGAGCAGTTCTTC.

This rearrangement joins TRBV29-1 to TRBJ2-5; D is unresolved. CDR3 length: 11 residues. CDR1 is SQVTM and CDR2 is ANQGSEA in the germline V gene. Between the trimmed V and J ends, which lost 7 bases and 1 base, there was a span of 7 bases. Here the CDR3 reads CSAQPQETQYF. The DNA of the CDR3 is TGCAGCGCACAACCCCAAGAGACCCAGTACTTC.